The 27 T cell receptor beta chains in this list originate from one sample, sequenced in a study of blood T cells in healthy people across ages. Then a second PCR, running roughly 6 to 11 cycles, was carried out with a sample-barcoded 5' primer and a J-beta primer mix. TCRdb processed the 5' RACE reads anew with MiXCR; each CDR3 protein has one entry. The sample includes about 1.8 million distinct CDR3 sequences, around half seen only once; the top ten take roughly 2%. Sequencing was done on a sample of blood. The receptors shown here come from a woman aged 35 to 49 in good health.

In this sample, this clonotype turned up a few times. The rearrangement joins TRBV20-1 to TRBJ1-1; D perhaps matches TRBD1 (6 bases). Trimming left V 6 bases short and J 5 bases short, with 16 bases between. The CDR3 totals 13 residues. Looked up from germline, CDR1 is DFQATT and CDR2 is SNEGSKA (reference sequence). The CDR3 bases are TGCAGTGCGTCACAGGGTCGGGGGACTGAAGCTTTCTTT. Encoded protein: CSASQGRGTEAFF.

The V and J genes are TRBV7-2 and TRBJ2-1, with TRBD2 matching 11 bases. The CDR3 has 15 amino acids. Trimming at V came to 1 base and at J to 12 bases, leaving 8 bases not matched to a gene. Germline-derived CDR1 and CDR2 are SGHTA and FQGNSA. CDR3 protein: CASSLDRGLAEGQFF. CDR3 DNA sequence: TGTGCCAGCAGCTTAGATAGGGGACTAGCGGAGGGGCAGTTCTTC.

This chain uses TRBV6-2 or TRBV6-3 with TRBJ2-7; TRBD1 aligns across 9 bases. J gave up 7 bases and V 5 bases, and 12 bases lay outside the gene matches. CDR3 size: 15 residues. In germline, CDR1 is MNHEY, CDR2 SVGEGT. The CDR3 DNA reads TGTGCCAGCAGTCGCCGGGACAGGGATTTAAGGGAGCAGTACTTC. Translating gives CASSRRDRDLREQYF.

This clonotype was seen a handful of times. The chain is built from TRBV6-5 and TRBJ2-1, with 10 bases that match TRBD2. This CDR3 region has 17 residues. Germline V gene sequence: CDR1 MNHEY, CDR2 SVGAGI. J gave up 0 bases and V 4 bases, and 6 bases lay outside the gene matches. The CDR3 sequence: CASSLIAGGSSYNEQFF. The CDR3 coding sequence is TGTGCCAGCAGTTTAATAGCGGGGGGCAGCTCCTACAATGAGCAGTTCTTC.

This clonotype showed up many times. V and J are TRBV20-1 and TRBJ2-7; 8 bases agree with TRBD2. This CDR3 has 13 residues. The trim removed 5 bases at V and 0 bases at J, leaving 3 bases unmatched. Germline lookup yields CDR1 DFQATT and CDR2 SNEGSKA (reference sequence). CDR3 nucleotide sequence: TGCAGTGCTGGGGGGACTAGCTCCTACGAGCAGTACTTC. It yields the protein CSAGGTSSYEQYF.

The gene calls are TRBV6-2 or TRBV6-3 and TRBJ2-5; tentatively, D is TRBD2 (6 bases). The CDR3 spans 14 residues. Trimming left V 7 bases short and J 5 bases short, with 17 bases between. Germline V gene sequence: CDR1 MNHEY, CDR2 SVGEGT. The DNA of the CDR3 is TGTGCCAGCAACCCCGGGACTTCCCGGGAGACCCAGTACTTC. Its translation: CASNPGTSRETQYF.

The CDR3 is CASSAARVQGPQETQYF. The CDR3 DNA is TGCGCCAGCAGCGCGGCCCGGGTACAGGGCCCTCAAGAGACCCAGTACTTC. The chain uses TRBV5-1 and TRBJ2-5, with D possibly being TRBD1 (6 bases). Per germline, CDR1 SGHRS and CDR2 YFSETQ. V dropped 4 bases and J dropped 2 bases, with 21 bases sitting between them. The CDR3 sequence is 17 residues long.

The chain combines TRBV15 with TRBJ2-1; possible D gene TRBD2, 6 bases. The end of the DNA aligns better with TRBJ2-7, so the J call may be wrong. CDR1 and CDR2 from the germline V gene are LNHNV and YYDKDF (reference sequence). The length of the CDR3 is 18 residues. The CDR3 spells CATSNPEAEGKSYNEQYF. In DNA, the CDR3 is TGTGCCACCAGCAACCCCGAGGCGGAGGGGAAGTCCTACAATGAGCAGTACTTC.

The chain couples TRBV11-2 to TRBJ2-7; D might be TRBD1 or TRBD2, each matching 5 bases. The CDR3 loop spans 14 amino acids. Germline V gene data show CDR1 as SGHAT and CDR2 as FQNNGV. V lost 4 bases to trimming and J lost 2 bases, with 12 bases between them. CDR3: CASSYGTETYEQYF. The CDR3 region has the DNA TGTGCCAGCAGCTACGGGACCGAGACCTACGAGCAGTACTTC.

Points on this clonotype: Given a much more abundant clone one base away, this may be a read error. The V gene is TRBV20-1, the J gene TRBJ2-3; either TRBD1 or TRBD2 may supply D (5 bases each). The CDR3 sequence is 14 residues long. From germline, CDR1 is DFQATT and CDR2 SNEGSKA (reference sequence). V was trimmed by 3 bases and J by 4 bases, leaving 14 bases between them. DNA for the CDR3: TGCAGTGCTAGGGAGGCCCTAGGGGCAGATACGCAGTATTTT. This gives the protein CSAREALGADTQYF.

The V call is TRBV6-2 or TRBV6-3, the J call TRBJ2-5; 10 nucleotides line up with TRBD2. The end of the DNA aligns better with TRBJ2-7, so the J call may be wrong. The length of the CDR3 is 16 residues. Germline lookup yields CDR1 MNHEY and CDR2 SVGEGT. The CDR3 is CASSRGLAVSSYEQYF. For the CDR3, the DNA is TGTGCCAGCAGTAGAGGACTAGCGGTGAGCTCCTACGAGCAGTACTTC.

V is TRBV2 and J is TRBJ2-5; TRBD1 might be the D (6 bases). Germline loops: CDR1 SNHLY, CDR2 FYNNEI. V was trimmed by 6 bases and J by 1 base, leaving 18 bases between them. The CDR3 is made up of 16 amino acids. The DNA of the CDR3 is TGTGCCAGCAGCTCCGACCAAATGGGGGCCCAAGAGACCCAGTACTTC. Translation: CASSSDQMGAQETQYF. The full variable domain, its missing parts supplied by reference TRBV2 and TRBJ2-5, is EPEVTQTPSHQVTQMGQEVILRCVPISNHLYFYWYRQILGQKVEFLVSFYNNEISEKSEIFDDQFSVERPDGSNFTLKIRSTKLEDSAMYFCASSSDQMGAQETQYFGPGTRLLVL.

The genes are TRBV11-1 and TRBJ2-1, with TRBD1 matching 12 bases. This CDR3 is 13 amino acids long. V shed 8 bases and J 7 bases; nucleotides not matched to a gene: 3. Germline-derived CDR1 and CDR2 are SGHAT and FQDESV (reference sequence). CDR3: CASRDRGQNEQFF. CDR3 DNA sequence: TGTGCCAGCCGGGACAGGGGGCAGAATGAGCAGTTCTTC.

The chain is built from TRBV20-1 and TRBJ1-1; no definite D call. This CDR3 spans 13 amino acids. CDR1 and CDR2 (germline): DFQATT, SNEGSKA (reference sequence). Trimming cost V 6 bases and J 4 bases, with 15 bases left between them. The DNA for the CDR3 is TGCAGTGCCCCCCCCCGGGGAAGCACTGAAGCTTTCTTT. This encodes CSAPPRGSTEAFF.

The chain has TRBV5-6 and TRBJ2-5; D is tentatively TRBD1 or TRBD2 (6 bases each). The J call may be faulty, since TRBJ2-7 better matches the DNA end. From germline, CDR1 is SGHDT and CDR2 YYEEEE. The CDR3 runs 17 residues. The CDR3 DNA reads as TGTGCCAGCAGCTTGGATGGGGGGCTCCTTATAGCAGGCGAGCAGTACTTC. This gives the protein CASSLDGGLLIAGEQYF.

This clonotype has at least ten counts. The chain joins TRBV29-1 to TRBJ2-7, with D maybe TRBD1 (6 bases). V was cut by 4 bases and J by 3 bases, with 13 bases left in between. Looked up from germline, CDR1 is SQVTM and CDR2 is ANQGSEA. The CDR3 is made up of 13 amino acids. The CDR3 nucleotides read TGCAGCGTTGCCGACAGGCAGGGCTACGAGCAGTACTTC. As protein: CSVADRQGYEQYF.

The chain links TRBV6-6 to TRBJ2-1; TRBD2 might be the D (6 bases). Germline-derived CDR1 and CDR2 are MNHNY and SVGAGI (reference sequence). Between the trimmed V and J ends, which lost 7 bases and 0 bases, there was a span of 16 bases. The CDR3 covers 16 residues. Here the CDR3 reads CASIMDRGSSYNEQFF. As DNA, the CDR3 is TGTGCCAGCATAATGGACCGGGGGAGCTCCTACAATGAGCAGTTCTTC.

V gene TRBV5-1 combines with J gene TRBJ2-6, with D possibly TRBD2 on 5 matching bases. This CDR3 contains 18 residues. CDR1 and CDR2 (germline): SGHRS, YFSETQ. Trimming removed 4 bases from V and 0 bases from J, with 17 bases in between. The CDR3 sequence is CASSHSAAPSSGANVLTF. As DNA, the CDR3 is TGCGCCAGCAGCCATAGCGCCGCGCCGAGCTCTGGGGCCAACGTCCTGACTTTC.

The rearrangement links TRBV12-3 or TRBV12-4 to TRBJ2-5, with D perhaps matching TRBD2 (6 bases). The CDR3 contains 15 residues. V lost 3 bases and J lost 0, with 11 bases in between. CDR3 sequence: CASSFAGLYQETQYF. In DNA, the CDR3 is TGTGCCAGCAGTTTCGCGGGACTGTACCAAGAGACCCAGTACTTC.

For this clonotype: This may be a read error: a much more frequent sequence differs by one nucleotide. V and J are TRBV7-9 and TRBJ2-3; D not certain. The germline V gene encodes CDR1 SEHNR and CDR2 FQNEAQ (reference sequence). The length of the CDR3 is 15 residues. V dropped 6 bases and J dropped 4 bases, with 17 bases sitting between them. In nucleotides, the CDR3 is TGTGCCAGCAGTCCAACACCAAGGAGAGCAGATACGCAGTATTTT. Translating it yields CASSPTPRRADTQYF.

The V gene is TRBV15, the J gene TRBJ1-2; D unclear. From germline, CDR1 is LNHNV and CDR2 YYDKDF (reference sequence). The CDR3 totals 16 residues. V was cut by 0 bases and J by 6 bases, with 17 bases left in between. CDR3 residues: CATSRDDSRGIHGYTF. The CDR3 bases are TGTGCCACCAGCAGAGATGATAGTCGAGGGATCCATGGCTACACCTTC.

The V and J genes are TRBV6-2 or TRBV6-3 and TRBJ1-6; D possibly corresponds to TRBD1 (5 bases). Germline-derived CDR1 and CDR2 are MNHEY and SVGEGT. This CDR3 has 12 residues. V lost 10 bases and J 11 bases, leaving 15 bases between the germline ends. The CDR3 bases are TGTGCCACCTCTTGGGACTCGGCACCCCTCCACTTT. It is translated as CATSWDSAPLHF.

CDR3 DNA: TGTGCCAGCAGCTTAGCGCACGCAGGGAATCATCAGCCCCAGCATTTT. Amino acids: CASSLAHAGNHQPQHF. V and J are TRBV7-2 and TRBJ1-5; D possibly corresponds to TRBD1 (5 bases). Trimming stripped 0 bases from V and 5 bases from J, with 14 bases between. CDR3 length: 16 residues. CDR1 and CDR2 (germline): SGHTA, FQGNSA.

The CDR3 region has the DNA TGTGCCAGCAGCTTATACAGGGGGAACACCGGGGAGCTGTTTTTT. This sequence encodes CASSLYRGNTGELFF. The rearrangement uses TRBV14 and TRBJ2-2; 7 bases fit TRBD1. The CDR3 is 15 amino acids. After removal of 5 bases from V and 1 base from J, the junction contained 4 bases not matched to a gene. CDR1 and CDR2 (germline): SGHDN, FVKESK.

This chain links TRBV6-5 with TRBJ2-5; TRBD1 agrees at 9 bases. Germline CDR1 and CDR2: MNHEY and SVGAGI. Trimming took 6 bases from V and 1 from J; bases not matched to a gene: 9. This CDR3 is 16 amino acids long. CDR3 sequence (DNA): TGTGCCAGCAGGAGAGGGACAGGGTATTCCCAAGAGACCCAGTACTTC. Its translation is CASRRGTGYSQETQYF.

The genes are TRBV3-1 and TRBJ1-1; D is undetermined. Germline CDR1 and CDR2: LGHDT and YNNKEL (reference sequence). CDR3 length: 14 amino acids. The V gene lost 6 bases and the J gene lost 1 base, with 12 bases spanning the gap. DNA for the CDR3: TGTGCCAGCAGTGCAAGGCATCAGAACACTGAAGCTTTCTTT. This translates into CASSARHQNTEAFF.

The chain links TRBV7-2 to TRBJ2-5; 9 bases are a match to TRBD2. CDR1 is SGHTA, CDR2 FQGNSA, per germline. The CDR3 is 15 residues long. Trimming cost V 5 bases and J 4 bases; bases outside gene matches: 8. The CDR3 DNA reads TGTGCCAGCAGCCTTCGGGGACTAGCCGGAGAGACCCAGTACTTC. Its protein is CASSLRGLAGETQYF.